The source of this T cell receptor beta chain is a study of identifying expanded T cells in peripheral blood. Study conclusions and caveats: Differentially abundant clones: around 1.2 between replicates, about 15 at 2 to 3 weeks, around 20 at four. Approximately 2-week clone count variance significantly increased as total template count grew.

Healthy donors had no documented immune events, such as infections, while sampled. In the case of this clone: As yet, its antigen is unknown.

Clones were read by immunoSEQ multiplex PCR, and TCRdb kept only the in-frame ones, dropping some. This sample has more than 45,000 clones; about nine tenths occur once, and the top ten carry about 3.8%. V was clipped by 2 bases and J by 7 bases; unmatched bases: 6. CDR3 length equals 16 residues. Germline CDR1 is MDHEN and CDR2 is SYDVKM. V gene TRBV28 combines with J gene TRBJ2-1; TRBD1 agrees at 12 bases. The sample was blood. This TCR was recovered from a person aged 18 to 75 in good health. The DNA of the CDR3 is TGTGCCAGCAGTTTACCGGGACAGGGGGCGGGAAATGAGCAGTTCTTC. Encoded protein: CASSLPGQGAGNEQFF.